One sample yielded the 6 T cell receptor beta chains listed below, sequenced in a study of blood T cell repertoires in COVID-19. TCRdb's copy holds only in-frame clones and misses some; the assay was immunoSEQ multiplex PCR. The sample lists some 150,000 clones, just under 90% occurring once. The source material was peripheral blood. All receptors derive from a woman aged 40 to 50 with acute or convalescent COVID-19.

The chain combines TRBV28 with TRBJ1-6; TRBD1 aligns across 8 bases. Trimming at V came to 4 bases and at J to 9 bases, leaving 8 bases not matched to a gene. Germline loops: CDR1 MDHEN, CDR2 SYDVKM. The CDR3 extends over 15 amino acids. CDR3 loop: CASSSTGANPSPLHF. The DNA of the CDR3 is TGTGCCAGCAGTTCGACAGGGGCCAACCCTTCACCCCTCCACTTT.

V usage is TRBV18 and J usage is TRBJ2-5; unclear D gene. Trimming removed 6 bases at V and 0 bases at J, with 5 bases between. This CDR3 contains 12 residues. Germline values: CDR1 KGHSH, CDR2 LQKENI. DNA of the CDR3: TGTGCCAGCTCCCTGTACCAAGAGACCCAGTACTTC. Amino acid sequence: CASSLYQETQYF.

This chain uses TRBV5-4 with TRBJ1-6, with TRBD1 matching 7 bases. This CDR3 is 14 amino acids long. Looked up from germline, CDR1 is SGHNT and CDR2 is YYREEE (reference sequence). J gave up 7 bases and V 4 bases, and 5 bases lay outside the gene matches. The CDR3 loop reads CASSQQGNNSPLHF. The CDR3 DNA sequence: TGTGCCAGCAGCCAACAGGGGAACAATTCACCCCTCCACTTT.

The V gene is TRBV25-1, the J gene TRBJ1-1; no clear D gene. Trimming removed 3 bases from V and 1 base from J, with 9 bases in between. This CDR3 has 14 amino acids. Germline lookup yields CDR1 MGHDK and CDR2 SYGVNS. CDR3 coding DNA: TGTGCCAGCAGTGATGGAGGGAGGAACACTGAAGCTTTCTTT. Translation: CASSDGGRNTEAFF.

The chain is built from TRBV27 and TRBJ1-5; D may be TRBD1 (6 bases). V was shortened by 5 bases and J by 7 bases, with 9 bases between the two germline ends. The CDR3 is 12 residues long. CDR1 and CDR2 from the germline V gene are MNHEY and SMNVEV (reference sequence). CDR3 nucleotide sequence: TGTGCCAGCAGTCCGCAGGGGCAGCCCCAGCATTTT. It is translated as CASSPQGQPQHF.

Only one count was recorded for this clone. V is TRBV12-3 or TRBV12-4 and J is TRBJ1-1, with D perhaps TRBD1 (5 bases). Deletions cut 3 bases from V and 3 bases from J, with 8 bases between. The CDR3 runs 13 residues. The CDR3 spells CASSFRDYTEAFF. The CDR3 bases are TGTGCCAGCAGTTTCAGGGATTACACTGAAGCTTTCTTT.